Described below is a single T cell receptor beta chain sequence and its context. The target antigen is unknown. This entry belongs to a study of T cells in Graves' hyperthyroidism and ophthalmopathy. Points from the study as a whole: Ophthalmopathy and stable hyperthyroidism were told apart by a 13 V-J model.

CDR3 length: 13 amino acids. The V gene's germline CDR1 is SNHLY and CDR2 FYNNEI. V dropped 7 bases and J dropped 8 bases, with 17 bases sitting between them. TCR beta CDR3 region amplification was performed from RNA transcripts. The HTBI primer set served for first-round RT-PCR of the TCR CDR3. TCRdb recomputed calls from the multiplex PCR reads with MiXCR, one row per CDR3 protein. The sample holds 550,000 to 650,000 distinct CDR3 sequences, less than 15% seen once. The hyperthyroidism was newly diagnosed and had lasted under 2 months; the patients were aged 18 to 65. Uncontrolled infection, other autoimmune disease, pregnancy or lactation excluded patients. The PBMCs were sourced from fresh peripheral blood (about 9.7 ml).

The sequence derives from a woman in her thirties or forties with Graves' hyperthyroidism. Sequenced sample: blood. The gene calls are TRBV2 and TRBJ1-2, with a weak D call TRBD1 (5 bases). The CDR3 is CASTQGVGGGYTF. CDR3 nucleotides: TGTGCCAGCACTCAAGGGGTGGGAGGAGGCTACACCTTC.